The next 26 T cell receptor beta chains were all read from a single sample in a study of blood T cell repertoires in COVID-19. The assay was immunoSEQ multiplex PCR, and TCRdb's table has in-frame clones only and misses some. The top ten hold under 4.5% of the sample, which has about 240,000 clones, almost 85% seen once. Sequencing was carried out using peripheral blood. These TCRs come from a middle-aged man with acute or convalescent COVID-19.

The J gene is TRBJ1-2, the V gene TRBV7-9; a possible D gene is TRBD1 (5 bases). The V gene lost 1 base and the J gene lost 2 bases, with 11 bases spanning the gap. CDR1 is SEHNR, CDR2 FQNEAQ, per germline (reference sequence). The CDR3 consists of 15 residues. The CDR3 here is CASSLGGGVNYGYTF. In DNA, the CDR3 is TGTGCCAGCAGCTTAGGAGGAGGGGTGAACTATGGCTACACCTTC.

With regard to this clone: Its ends do not fully match the called genes, so a read error is possible. V is TRBV2 and J is TRBJ1-2, with 7 bases that match TRBD1. The CDR3 consists of 13 residues. Germline CDR1 is SNHLY and CDR2 is FYNNEI. CDR3: CASREGQVGGYTF. CDR3 DNA sequence: TGTGCCAGCAGGGAAGGACAGGTTGGTGGCTACACCTTC.

The rearrangement uses TRBV19 and TRBJ1-1; D is perhaps TRBD1 (5 bases). The CDR3 totals 13 residues. Trimming pared 2 bases from V and 4 bases from J, leaving 8 bases between. Germline V gene data show CDR1 as LNHDA and CDR2 as SQIVND (reference sequence). The CDR3 loop reads CASSIMGGTEAFF. The CDR3 nucleotides are TGTGCCAGTAGTATAATGGGGGGCACTGAAGCTTTCTTT.

The V call is TRBV6-2 or TRBV6-3, the J call TRBJ1-1; TRBD1 matches 8 bases. Germline V CDR1 and CDR2: MNHEY, SVGEGT. The CDR3 is made up of 14 amino acids. V lost 4 bases, J lost 1 base, and 2 bases stayed unmatched. CDR3 region: CASSLDRANTEAFF. The CDR3 region has the DNA TGTGCCAGCAGTTTGGACAGGGCGAACACTGAAGCTTTCTTT.

This chain links TRBV24-1 with TRBJ2-1; D call uncertain. CDR1 and CDR2 from the germline V gene are KGHDR and SFDVKD. The CDR3 spans 11 residues. V was pared by 5 bases and J by 5 bases, with 3 bases between. The CDR3 protein is CATSVDNEQFF. The CDR3 region has the DNA TGTGCCACCAGTGTCGACAATGAGCAGTTCTTC.

This sequence joins TRBV27 and TRBJ2-7; TRBD2 aligns across 10 bases. Per germline, CDR1 MNHEY and CDR2 SMNVEV (reference sequence). The V segment lost 6 bases and the J segment 4 bases; nucleotides outside the gene matches: 15. The CDR3 has 17 residues. The DNA of the CDR3 is TGTGCCAGCAGGAGGGCAGGGCGGACTAGCGGAGGTTACGAGCAGTACTTC. This gives the protein CASRRAGRTSGGYEQYF.

The V call is TRBV11-2, the J call TRBJ2-1; 11 positions match TRBD2. Germline V gene sequence: CDR1 SGHAT, CDR2 FQNNGV. Losses at the gene ends were 4 bases for V and 1 base for J; bases not matched to a gene: 3. The CDR3 is made up of 16 amino acids. CDR3 loop: CASSSTSGGSYNEQFF. The CDR3 DNA reads TGTGCCAGCAGCTCTACTAGCGGGGGATCCTACAATGAGCAGTTCTTC. Full variable domain (missing parts from reference TRBV11-2 and TRBJ2-1): EAGVAQSPRYKIIEKRQSVAFWCNPISGHATLYWYQQILGQGPKLLIQFQNNGVVDDSQLPKDRFSAERLKGVDSTLKIQPAKLEDSAVYLCASSSTSGGSYNEQFFGPGTRLTVL.

The rearrangement joins TRBV7-9 to TRBJ1-4; D is undetermined. The V end lost 6 bases, the J end lost 4 bases, and 12 bases lay between the germline ends. The CDR3 runs 14 residues. Germline CDR1 SEHNR, CDR2 FQNEAQ (reference sequence). CDR3 sequence (DNA): TGTGCCAGCAGACCTCGGGAGAGTAATGAAAAACTGTTTTTT. It yields the protein CASRPRESNEKLFF.

The chain employs TRBV5-1 and TRBJ1-6; 8 bases are a match to TRBD1. This CDR3 contains 15 residues. The junction had 8 bases not matched to a gene; V was cut back by 5 bases and J by 7 bases. Germline assignment: CDR1 SGHRS and CDR2 YFSETQ. The CDR3 loop is CASSFGQGVNSPLHF. The CDR3 coding sequence is TGCGCCAGCAGTTTCGGACAGGGTGTCAATTCACCCCTCCACTTT.

Only a few counts were recorded for this clone. The chain carries TRBV6-5 and TRBJ2-7; 7 nucleotides match TRBD1. From germline, CDR1 is MNHEY and CDR2 SVGAGI. The CDR3 runs to 14 residues. Trimming removed 5 bases from V and 3 bases from J; junction bases left unmatched: 7. CDR3 bases: TGTGCCAGCAGTACGGACAGGTTAAGCTACGAGCAGTACTTC. It encodes CASSTDRLSYEQYF.

This chain uses TRBV30 with TRBJ1-2; 10 bases line up with TRBD1. Trimming took 2 bases from V and 9 from J; bases not matched to a gene: 15. CDR3 length equals 16 residues. Germline CDR1 is GTSNPN and CDR2 is SVGIG (reference sequence). CDR3 nucleotides: TGTGCCTGGAGTCGACTGACCGGGACAGGGGAGGTGAGCTACACCTTC. This sequence encodes CAWSRLTGTGEVSYTF.

The rearrangement joins TRBV19 to TRBJ2-1; 12 positions match TRBD1. The germline gives CDR1 LNHDA, CDR2 SQIVND (reference sequence). This CDR3 has 17 residues. Losses at the gene ends were 6 bases for V and 0 bases for J; bases not matched to a gene: 6. The chain's CDR3 is CASRGGTGGFSYNEQFF. The CDR3 region has the DNA TGTGCCAGTAGGGGAGGGACAGGGGGCTTCTCCTACAATGAGCAGTTCTTC.

The chain couples TRBV10-2 to TRBJ2-3, with TRBD2 matching 10 bases. CDR1 and CDR2 from the germline V gene are WSHSY and SAAADI. The CDR3 is 15 amino acids. Trimming removed 6 bases from V and 5 bases from J; junction bases left unmatched: 8. The chain's CDR3 is CASRPLAGGVDTQYF. The CDR3 region has the DNA TGCGCCAGCAGACCCTTAGCGGGGGGTGTAGATACGCAGTATTTT.

This clone was seen just once. J is TRBJ1-2 and V is TRBV5-3; D call uncertain. TRBV5-3 is an open reading frame whose function is uncertain. There are 14 residues in the CDR3. Trimming cost V 0 bases and J 0 bases, with 6 bases left between them. CDR3 sequence: CARSLGLPNYGYTF. Written as DNA, the CDR3 is TGTGCCAGAAGCTTGGGACTCCCTAACTATGGCTACACCTTC.

This rearrangement joins TRBV7-9 to TRBJ2-3, with 12 nucleotides matching TRBD2. The CDR3 has 16 amino acids. Germline CDR1 is SEHNR and CDR2 is FQNEAQ (reference sequence). V lost 4 bases to trimming and J lost 5 bases; unmatched junction nucleotides: 7. Written as DNA, the CDR3 is TGTGCCAGCAGCTCGCCTAGCGGGAGGGCCTTAGATACGCAGTATTTT. Amino acids: CASSSPSGRALDTQYF.

V usage is TRBV21-1 and J usage is TRBJ2-7; the DNA was not used to check the table's D call, TRBD2. TRBV21-1 is flagged as a pseudogene. The CDR3 has 16 amino acids. The CDR3 region is CASSKKNAGSSYEQYF. CDR3 nucleotide sequence: TGTGCCAGCAGCAAAAAAAATGCTGGGAGCTCCTACGAGCAGTACTTC.

This rearrangement joins TRBV6-5 to TRBJ2-4; 8 bases map to TRBD1. The CDR3 covers 15 residues. Trimming removed 0 bases from V and 7 bases from J; junction bases left unmatched: 5. Germline-derived CDR1 and CDR2 are MNHEY and SVGAGI. CDR3 protein: CASSYSNRGINIQYF. CDR3 in DNA: TGTGCCAGCAGTTACTCGAACAGGGGGATCAACATTCAGTACTTC.

The chain carries TRBV7-8 and TRBJ2-3, with 7 bases lining up with TRBD1. In germline, CDR1 is SGHVS, CDR2 FQNEAQ. J gave up 3 bases and V 5 bases, and 8 bases lay outside the gene matches. The CDR3 totals 15 residues. This CDR3 reads CASSPRQGRTDTQYF. DNA of the CDR3: TGTGCCAGCAGCCCACGACAGGGACGGACAGATACGCAGTATTTT.

This clone was seen a handful of times. The chain recombines TRBV3-1 (or the pseudogene TRBV3-2) with TRBJ1-5; D not certain. This CDR3 is built from 15 residues. The ends were cut back, 4 bases at V and 0 bases at J, with 10 bases in the middle. The germline V gene has CDR1 LGHDT and CDR2 YNNKEL (reference sequence). The CDR3: CASSRSQNSNQPQHF. The CDR3 DNA reads TGTGCCAGCAGCCGTTCTCAGAATAGCAATCAGCCCCAGCATTTT.

The chain links TRBV28 to TRBJ1-5, with D possibly being TRBD1 (5 bases). CDR1 and CDR2 (germline): MDHEN, SYDVKM. V lost 6 bases and J lost 2, with 17 bases in between. The CDR3 is made up of 16 amino acids. CDR3 protein: CASSSLGWGGNQPQHF. CDR3 sequence (DNA): TGTGCCAGCAGCAGCCTGGGGTGGGGGGGCAATCAGCCCCAGCATTTT.

V is TRBV4-1 and J is TRBJ2-1; 7 bases line up with TRBD2. Looked up from germline, CDR1 is MGHRA and CDR2 is YSYEKL. CDR3 size: 15 residues. Unmatched junction bases numbered 10, after V lost 3 bases and J lost 8 bases. CDR3 nucleotide sequence: TGCGCCAGCAGCCAGGTGGGAGGGGTTTTCGATGAGCAGTTCTTC. Protein sequence: CASSQVGGVFDEQFF.

This chain connects TRBV10-3 to TRBJ2-7, with D maybe TRBD2 (6 bases). The CDR3 length is 16 residues. The germline V gene has CDR1 ENHRY and CDR2 SYGVKD. The V and J ends lost 10 bases and 4 bases respectively, with 26 bases between them. In DNA form, the CDR3 reads TGTGCCAGCGGGGAAAGAGAGGAGGGTGAAGAATACGAGCAGTACTTC. As protein: CASGEREEGEEYEQYF.

The chain has TRBV4-2 and TRBJ2-7; TRBD2 is a possible D gene (6 bases). The CDR3 consists of 15 residues. V gave up 1 base and J gave up 3 bases, with 13 bases separating them. The germline V gene encodes CDR1 LGHNA and CDR2 YNFKEQ. CDR3 nucleotide sequence: TGTGCCAGCAGCCAAGTGGAGGGAGAGGTCTACGAGCAGTACTTC. It specifies CASSQVEGEVYEQYF.

This chain uses TRBV19 with TRBJ1-3, with D uncertain. The length of the CDR3 is 13 residues. CDR1 and CDR2 from the germline V gene are LNHDA and SQIVND (reference sequence). V gave up 2 bases and J gave up 8 bases, with 10 bases separating them. The CDR3 nucleotides are TGTGCCAGTAGTATATCCGGGGTCTACACCATATATTTT. Encoded protein: CASSISGVYTIYF.

A single count supports this clone. CDR3 protein: CASGYSPTGGSGAIGEKLFF. The CDR3 nucleotides read TGTGCTAGTGGTTACTCGCCTACGGGGGGGTCAGGGGCCATTGGGGAAAAACTGTTTTTT. J is TRBJ1-4 and V is TRBV12-5; D possibly corresponds to TRBD1 (6 bases). Trimming stripped 4 bases from V and 8 bases from J, with 32 bases between. This CDR3 region has 20 residues. CDR1 and CDR2 (germline): LGHNT, FRNRAP.

This clone was seen a single time. This chain connects TRBV5-8 to TRBJ1-6, with no clear D. Trimming removed 0 bases at V and 8 bases at J, with 12 bases between. The length of the CDR3 is 15 residues. Germline CDR1 and CDR2: SGHTS and YDEGEE. Here the CDR3 DNA reads TGTGCCAGCAGCTTGGGGCAGGACTTCTATTCACCCCTCCACTTT. Translation gives CASSLGQDFYSPLHF.